Presented here are 26 T cell receptor beta chains from one specimen sequenced in a study of control samples from healthy donors and cancer patients. Produced via immunoSEQ multiplex PCR; TCRdb's table is partial and in-frame only. The data show roughly 160,000 clones, with around 88% seen just once and nearly 5% held by the top ten. The specimen sequenced was blood. These receptors came from a woman aged 25-40 years in good health.

This chain uses TRBV27 with TRBJ1-1; 7 nucleotides agree with TRBD1. From germline, CDR1 is MNHEY and CDR2 SMNVEV (reference sequence). V lost 0 bases and J lost 1; bases outside the gene matches: 2. This CDR3 comprises 15 residues. Here the CDR3 DNA reads TGTGCCAGCAGTTTATCCCGGACAGGGAACACTGAAGCTTTCTTT. Its translation: CASSLSRTGNTEAFF.

DNA of the CDR3: TGTGCCAGCAGTTTAAGGGGCTCCTACGAGCAGTACTTC. It is translated as CASSLRGSYEQYF. This chain links TRBV27 with TRBJ2-7; possibly TRBD1 for D (5 bases). V was clipped by 2 bases and J by 0 bases, with 5 bases between them. The CDR3 runs to 13 residues. Germline loops: CDR1 MNHEY, CDR2 SMNVEV (reference sequence).

The genes are TRBV27 and TRBJ2-3; 8 bases are shared with TRBD2. From germline, CDR1 is MNHEY and CDR2 SMNVEV (reference sequence). The CDR3 runs to 15 residues. V was clipped by 3 bases and J by 2 bases; unmatched bases: 4. The CDR3 here is CASSLRGAFTDTQYF. The CDR3 coding sequence is TGTGCCAGCAGTTTGCGGGGGGCATTCACAGATACGCAGTATTTT.

The chain is built from TRBV30 and TRBJ1-4, with 10 bases matching TRBD1. V lost 0 bases, J lost 7 bases, and 5 bases stayed unmatched. CDR3 length equals 15 residues. Germline-derived CDR1 and CDR2 are GTSNPN and SVGIG (reference sequence). This CDR3 is CAWSVGTGAVEKLFF. The CDR3 DNA is TGTGCCTGGAGTGTGGGGACAGGGGCGGTTGAAAAACTGTTTTTT.

The chain uses TRBV30 and TRBJ1-5; possible D gene TRBD1, 5 bases. V lost 3 bases and J 5 bases, leaving 17 bases between the germline ends. Germline V gives CDR1 GTSNPN, CDR2 SVGIG (reference sequence). The CDR3 is made up of 15 amino acids. The CDR3 here is CAWSPEGPVDQPQHF. CDR3 nucleotide sequence: TGTGCCTGGAGCCCCGAGGGGCCCGTGGATCAGCCCCAGCATTTT.

This chain links TRBV5-6 with TRBJ2-7; D call uncertain. This CDR3 comprises 13 residues. In germline, CDR1 is SGHDT, CDR2 YYEEEE. V lost 4 bases and J 4 bases, leaving 12 bases between the germline ends. In nucleotides, the CDR3 is TGTGCCAGCAGCAGGTCAGGCTTGTACGAGCAGTACGTC. Protein: CASSRSGLYEQYV.

V gene TRBV4-1 combines with J gene TRBJ2-2, with 14 bases identical to TRBD2. The CDR3 loop spans 18 amino acids. J was trimmed by 6 bases and V by 0 bases; bases with no gene match: 6. Germline lookup yields CDR1 MGHRA and CDR2 YSYEKL. DNA for the CDR3: TGCGCCAGCAGCCAAGAAAGGACTAGCGGGGGGAGGGCCGGGGAGCTGTTTTTT. It encodes CASSQERTSGGRAGELFF.

The rearrangement links TRBV19 to TRBJ1-1; D is possibly TRBD1 (6 bases). From germline, CDR1 is LNHDA and CDR2 SQIVND (reference sequence). Trimming stripped 4 bases from V and 4 bases from J, with 16 bases between. This CDR3 contains 15 residues. The CDR3 DNA sequence: TGTGCCAGTAGTAAATGGGGGCCTCAGGGCACTGAAGCTTTCTTT. This translates into CASSKWGPQGTEAFF.

The chain recombines TRBV5-1 with TRBJ2-2; TRBD1 might be the D (6 bases). Trimming cost V 0 bases and J 4 bases, with 10 bases left between them. The V gene's germline CDR1 is SGHRS and CDR2 YFSETQ. CDR3 length equals 15 residues. This CDR3 is CASSLEQGRTGELFF. The CDR3 DNA is TGCGCCAGCAGCTTGGAACAGGGCCGCACCGGGGAGCTGTTTTTT.

V is TRBV28 and J is TRBJ2-3; 12 nucleotides align to TRBD2. Germline V gene lookup returns CDR1 MDHEN and CDR2 SYDVKM. The CDR3 runs 15 residues. V was pared by 6 bases and J by 7 bases, with 8 bases of the junction left unmatched. For the CDR3, the DNA is TGTGCCAGCAGCTCCCTAGCGGGAGGGCTTAATACGCAGTATTTT. Its protein product is CASSSLAGGLNTQYF. Complete variable domain (other parts from reference TRBV28 and TRBJ2-3): DVKVTQSSRYLVKRTGEKVFLECVQDMDHENMFWYRQDPGLGLRLIYFSYDVKMKEKGDIPEGYSVSREKKERFSLILESASTNQTSMYLCASSSLAGGLNTQYFGPGTRLTVL.

The V and J genes are TRBV12-3 or TRBV12-4 and TRBJ1-1, with 9 bases lining up with TRBD1. This CDR3 has 13 amino acids. J gave up 7 bases and V 3 bases, and 3 bases lay outside the gene matches. DNA for the CDR3: TGTGCCAGCAGTTTGGGACAGGGCCGTGAAGCTTTCTTT. This codes for CASSLGQGREAFF.

The chain has TRBV5-1 and TRBJ2-1, with D hard to call. V lost 0 bases and J lost 9, with 10 bases in between. From germline, CDR1 is SGHRS and CDR2 YFSETQ. The CDR3 extends over 13 amino acids. The CDR3, as DNA: TGCGCCAGCAGCTTGGCGATGTCGAGTGAGCAGTTCTTC. Amino acids: CASSLAMSSEQFF.

The J gene is TRBJ1-1, the V gene TRBV20-1, with a tentative D call TRBD1 (5 bases). Germline CDR1 is DFQATT and CDR2 is SNEGSKA (reference sequence). Trimming removed 1 base from V and 8 bases from J, with 8 bases in between. The CDR3 spans 11 residues. The CDR3 sequence: CSARGDPEAFF. The CDR3, as DNA: TGCAGTGCTAGAGGGGACCCCGAAGCTTTCTTT.

This chain connects TRBV6-6 to TRBJ1-2, with D hard to call. CDR3 length equals 14 residues. Between the trimmed V and J ends, which lost 6 bases and 4 bases, there was a span of 15 bases. Germline loops: CDR1 MNHNY, CDR2 SVGAGI (reference sequence). CDR3 sequence reads: CASRTSQEAYGYTF. The CDR3 bases are TGTGCCAGCAGAACCAGCCAGGAGGCCTATGGCTACACCTTC.

The chain employs TRBV2 and TRBJ2-1; 9 positions agree with TRBD2. This CDR3 is 20 amino acids long. The V gene's germline CDR1 is SNHLY and CDR2 FYNNEI. Germline trimming cut 5 bases from V and 0 bases from J; bases unmatched to any gene: 17. The CDR3 sequence is CASSSVVGLAPSSSYNEQFF. In DNA, the CDR3 is TGTGCCAGCAGTTCTGTGGTGGGACTAGCCCCCTCGAGCTCCTACAATGAGCAGTTCTTC. Complete variable domain (other parts from reference TRBV2 and TRBJ2-1): EPEVTQTPSHQVTQMGQEVILRCVPISNHLYFYWYRQILGQKVEFLVSFYNNEISEKSEIFDDQFSVERPDGSNFTLKIRSTKLEDSAMYFCASSSVVGLAPSSSYNEQFFGPGTRLTVL.

The V gene is TRBV28, the J gene TRBJ1-5; the D gene is possibly TRBD1 (5 bases). The CDR3 is made up of 14 amino acids. CDR1 is MDHEN and CDR2 is SYDVKM in the germline V gene. V lost 6 bases and J lost 5, with 14 bases in between. CDR3 sequence: CASRHGGRDQPQHF. The CDR3 DNA is TGTGCCAGCAGACACGGGGGTAGGGATCAGCCCCAGCATTTT.

This clone was detected only once. V and J are TRBV9 and TRBJ1-5; the D gene is possibly TRBD1 (5 bases). The CDR3 runs 14 residues. V was trimmed by 3 bases and J by 1 base, leaving 8 bases between them. Germline CDR1 and CDR2: SGDLS and YYNGEE. This CDR3 reads CASSGDWSNQPQHF. CDR3 sequence (DNA): TGTGCCAGCAGCGGGGACTGGAGCAATCAGCCCCAGCATTTT.

This chain connects TRBV5-1 to TRBJ1-6; 9 nucleotides align to TRBD1. The germline gives CDR1 SGHRS, CDR2 YFSETQ. V lost 0 bases, J lost 5 bases, and 6 bases stayed unmatched. The CDR3 contains 17 residues. The DNA of the CDR3 is TGCGCCAGCAGCTTGGTGACAGGGGGGTTAGATAATTCACCCCTCCACTTT. It translates to CASSLVTGGLDNSPLHF.

V and J are TRBV24-1 and TRBJ1-2; 7 nucleotides agree with TRBD1. The ends lost 4 bases at V and 8 bases at J; junction bases unmatched: 9. CDR1 and CDR2 (germline): KGHDR, SFDVKD. This CDR3 spans 14 amino acids. CDR3 coding DNA: TGTGCCACCAGTGACTCGGGACAGAGGGACGGCTACACCTTC. It translates to CATSDSGQRDGYTF.

This clone was detected once. V is TRBV14 and J is TRBJ2-3; 13 bases line up with TRBD2. V dropped 4 bases and J dropped 4; count of bases not matched to a gene: 5. Germline V lookup: CDR1 SGHDN, CDR2 FVKESK. The CDR3 sequence is 16 residues long. The CDR3 nucleotides are TGTGCCAGCAGCCCCCGACTAGCGGGGGGATCAGATACGCAGTATTTT. Translated, it gives CASSPRLAGGSDTQYF.

J is TRBJ1-4 and V is TRBV6-5; 7 bases match TRBD1. V shed 11 bases and J 5 bases; nucleotides not matched to a gene: 11. Germline assignment: CDR1 MNHEY and CDR2 SVGAGI. The CDR3 contains 14 residues. CDR3 DNA: TGTGCCGGGGGACAGACCCATACAAATGAAAAACTGTTTTTT. Its translation: CAGGQTHTNEKLFF.

The chain employs TRBV27 and TRBJ2-7; TRBD1 aligns across 10 bases. The CDR3 totals 16 residues. Germline V gives CDR1 MNHEY, CDR2 SMNVEV (reference sequence). V was clipped by 4 bases and J by 4 bases; unmatched bases: 10. The CDR3 region has the DNA TGTGCCAGCAGTTCCCGTCCGGACAGGGGGACTTACGAGCAGTACTTC. Its protein product is CASSSRPDRGTYEQYF.

J is TRBJ2-7 and V is TRBV20-1, with 10 bases aligning to TRBD2. This CDR3 region has 15 residues. V lost 3 bases, J lost 6 bases, and 11 bases stayed unmatched. CDR1 and CDR2 (germline): DFQATT, SNEGSKA (reference sequence). The CDR3 nucleotides read TGCAGTGCTAGTCGGCTAGCGGGAGACATCGGCGAGCAGTACTTC. Its translation is CSASRLAGDIGEQYF.

This clone was detected only a few times. V gene TRBV5-4 combines with J gene TRBJ2-4; D is tentatively TRBD1 or TRBD2 (5 bases each). CDR1 and CDR2 (germline): SGHNT, YYREEE (reference sequence). The CDR3 is 17 residues long. V was clipped by 0 bases and J by 5 bases, with 18 bases between them. Written as DNA, the CDR3 is TGTGCCAGCAGCTTGGGGGGCAGTATGGGAGTTCAAAACATTCAGTACTTC. This encodes CASSLGGSMGVQNIQYF.

J is TRBJ2-1 and V is TRBV6-6; 8 bases map to TRBD1. Trimming cost V 5 bases and J 4 bases; bases outside gene matches: 4. Germline CDR1 and CDR2: MNHNY and SVGAGI (reference sequence). This CDR3 contains 14 residues. The CDR3 reads CASSKDRAYNEQFF. The CDR3 DNA reads as TGTGCCAGCAGTAAGGACAGGGCTTACAATGAGCAGTTCTTC.

This clone was counted a single time. The CDR3 region is CASTSLAGGGETQYF. CDR3 nucleotide sequence: TGTGCCAGCACCTCGCTAGCGGGGGGAGGGGAGACCCAGTACTTC. The chain is built from TRBV2 and TRBJ2-5, with 11 bases fitting TRBD2. The CDR3 loop spans 15 amino acids. With V trimmed by 7 bases and J by 5 bases, 9 bases remained unmatched. Germline V gene lookup returns CDR1 SNHLY and CDR2 FYNNEI.